The rows below give T cell receptor beta chains drawn from one sample of a study of blood T cells in healthy people across ages. A single record per CDR3 protein comes from TCRdb applying MiXCR to the 5' RACE reads. The repertoire holds approximately 730,000 distinct CDR3 sequences, with approximately 43% as singletons. Sequences were obtained from blood. These receptors were taken from a woman aged 55-70 years in good health. Both conserved end residues are part of each CDR3. D genes are given only for firm matches. Clone size is shown for a subset of rows, as once, few, many or a class of expanded clone.

size	V	J	D	DNA	CDR3
.	TRBV7-2	TRBJ2-4	.	TGTGCCAGCAGCTTAATGGAGGGAAACATTCAGTACTTC	CASSLMEGNIQYF
.	TRBV28	TRBJ1-4	TRBD1	TGTGCCAGCAGTTTATTCGCGACAGGGCGCAATGAAAAACTGTTTTTT	CASSLFATGRNEKLFF
.	TRBV5-6	TRBJ2-1	.	TGTGCCAGCAGCTCCGGCAATTTATACAATGAGCAGTTCTTC	CASSSGNLYNEQFF
few	TRBV12-3/TRBV12-4	TRBJ2-7	.	TGTGCCAGCAGATGGGGGCCCTCCCGAGGCGAGCAGTACTTC	CASRWGPSRGEQYF
.	TRBV9	TRBJ1-1	.	TGTGCCAACAGCGTTTCGCCTACAGGGAACCCTGAAGCTTTCTTT	CANSVSPTGNPEAFF
.	TRBV20-1	TRBJ2-5	TRBD2	TGCAGTGCTACCCCCACTAGCGGGGGGTTTGGAGAGACCCAGTACTTC	CSATPTSGGFGETQYF
.	TRBV3-1	TRBJ2-7	TRBD2	TGTGCCAGCAGCCAAGATGCGGGGGGTCTGTACGAGCAGTACTTC	CASSQDAGGLYEQYF
.	TRBV7-2	TRBJ2-7	.	TGTGCCAGCAGTAGATCCGGGTCCTTCCTCTCCTACAATGAGCAGTACTTC	CASSRSGSFLSYNEQYF
.	TRBV20-1	TRBJ2-1	.	TGCAGTTTTCCTAAGACGACAGCCAATGAGCAGTTCTTC	CSFPKTTANEQFF
few	TRBV5-5	TRBJ2-1	.	TGTGCCAGCAGCTTGGTACTAGACAATGAGCAGTTCTTC	CASSLVLDNEQFF
many	TRBV6-2/TRBV6-3	TRBJ2-5	TRBD1	TGTGCCAGCAGAAGGGACAGGGGAGAGACCCAGTACTTC	CASRRDRGETQYF